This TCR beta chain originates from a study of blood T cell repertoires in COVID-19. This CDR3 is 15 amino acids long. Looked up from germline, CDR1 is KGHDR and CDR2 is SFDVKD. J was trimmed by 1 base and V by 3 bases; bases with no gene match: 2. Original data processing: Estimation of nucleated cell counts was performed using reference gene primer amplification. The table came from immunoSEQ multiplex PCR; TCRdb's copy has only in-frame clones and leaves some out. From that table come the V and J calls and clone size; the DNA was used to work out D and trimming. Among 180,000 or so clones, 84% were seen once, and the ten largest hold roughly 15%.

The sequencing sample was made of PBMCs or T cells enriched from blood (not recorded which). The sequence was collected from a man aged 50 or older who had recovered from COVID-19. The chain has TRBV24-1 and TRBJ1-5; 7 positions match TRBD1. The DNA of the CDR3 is TGTGCCACCAGTGATAGGGACAGCAGCAATCAGCCCCAGCATTTT. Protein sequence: CATSDRDSSNQPQHF.